Below, 17 T cell receptor beta chains from the same sample are listed, as sequenced in a study of T-cell memory formation after mild COVID-19. TCRdb called the 5' RACE reads again in MiXCR, with one record for every CDR3 protein. The sample yields approximately 300,000 distinct CDR3 sequences, 15% to 20% seen once. Sequencing used PBMCs or a T cell subset sorted from them (not recorded which). The receptors were sampled from a man younger than 35 who had mild COVID-19 (a few samples of this study predate the infection). Cell type and time point are not known.

The table lists this clonotype with a few counts. The rearrangement uses TRBV23-1 and TRBJ2-5; 8 nucleotides align to TRBD2. TRBV23-1 is an ORF, with its function uncertain. The CDR3 is 14 residues long. V lost 5 bases, J lost 4 bases, and 6 bases stayed unmatched. This CDR3 is CASSSSGEGETQYF. The CDR3 DNA is TGCGCCAGCAGTAGTAGCGGGGAGGGAGAGACCCAGTACTTC.

This clonotype showed up just a few times. J is TRBJ2-2 and V is TRBV29-1, with TRBD1 as a possible D gene (6 bases). The CDR3 sequence is 16 residues long. The ends were cut back, 4 bases at V and 2 bases at J, with 17 bases in the middle. Germline values: CDR1 SQVTM, CDR2 ANQGSEA. The CDR3 spells CSVGVIRGANTGELFF. Here the CDR3 DNA reads TGCAGCGTTGGGGTTATCAGGGGCGCCAACACCGGGGAGCTGTTTTTT.

Written as DNA, the CDR3 is TGCGCCAGCAGCTTGGGACAGAAAAACATTCAGTACTTC. Protein product: CASSLGQKNIQYF. The rearrangement links TRBV5-1 to TRBJ2-4; the D gene is possibly TRBD1 (5 bases). Germline CDR1 reads SGHRS; CDR2 reads YFSETQ. The CDR3 loop spans 13 amino acids. The ends were cut back, 0 bases at V and 4 bases at J, with 5 bases in the middle.

This chain uses TRBV20-1 with TRBJ1-2, with D possibly TRBD1 on 6 matching bases. The germline V and J ends were trimmed by 3 bases and 4 bases, with 15 bases remaining between them. The CDR3 spans 14 residues. From germline, CDR1 is DFQATT and CDR2 SNEGSKA (reference sequence). DNA for the CDR3: TGCAGTGCTAGCGAACAGGGTAGTTCCTATGGCTACACCTTC. Its translation is CSASEQGSSYGYTF.

This sequence joins TRBV20-1 and TRBJ1-2; 8 nucleotides align to TRBD1. The V gene end was trimmed by 8 bases and the J gene end by 8 bases; junction bases not matched to a gene: 16. CDR1 and CDR2 (germline): DFQATT, SNEGSKA (reference sequence). This CDR3 has 14 amino acids. CDR3 nucleotide sequence: TGCAGTACGGGCACAGGACAGGGAGTTGGAGGCTACACCTTC. Protein product: CSTGTGQGVGGYTF.

The chain employs TRBV18 and TRBJ1-3; the D is unclear. The V gene's germline CDR1 is KGHSH and CDR2 LQKENI. The CDR3 sequence is 17 residues long. The V end lost 0 bases, the J end lost 0 bases, and 12 bases lay between the germline ends. The DNA for the CDR3 is TGTGCCAGCTCACCACCTGTCGGCAGCGTCTCTGGAAACACCATATATTTT. Protein: CASSPPVGSVSGNTIYF.

The J gene is TRBJ1-1, the V gene TRBV19; D is unresolved. From germline, CDR1 is LNHDA and CDR2 SQIVND (reference sequence). The CDR3 covers 16 residues. Trimming took off 3 bases at V and 0 bases at J, with 14 bases between the two ends. The CDR3 reads CASSIMYGVVNTEAFF. In DNA form, the CDR3 reads TGTGCCAGTAGTATTATGTACGGAGTGGTGAACACTGAAGCTTTCTTT.

This clonotype was counted ten times or more. This sequence joins TRBV5-5 and TRBJ2-3; 8 bases are shared with TRBD1. The CDR3 loop spans 15 amino acids. Trimming cost V 4 bases and J 2 bases; bases outside gene matches: 6. CDR1 is SGHKS and CDR2 is YYEKEE in the germline V gene (reference sequence). CDR3 region: CASSLQGASTDTQYF. As DNA, the CDR3 is TGTGCCAGCAGCCTTCAGGGGGCCTCCACAGATACGCAGTATTTT.

This clonotype has more than one count but fewer than ten. The rearrangement links TRBV7-3 to TRBJ1-1; D gene ambiguous. Trimming stripped 4 bases from V and 6 bases from J, with 15 bases between. Germline V lookup: CDR1 SGHTA, CDR2 FQGTGA. CDR3 length: 14 amino acids. This CDR3 is CASSSNTVGSEAFF. The CDR3 bases are TGTGCCAGCAGCTCCAATACGGTGGGTTCTGAAGCTTTCTTT.

The rearrangement links TRBV3-1 to TRBJ2-2; 9 bases are shared with TRBD2. The CDR3 spans 17 residues. Germline CDR1 and CDR2: LGHDT and YNNKEL (reference sequence). After removal of 7 bases from V and 2 bases from J, the junction contained 11 bases not matched to a gene. The DNA for the CDR3 is TGTGCCAGCAATGACGGACGGCGGGGGGGCAACACCGGGGAGCTGTTTTTT. Translating gives CASNDGRRGGNTGELFF.

This clonotype appeared once. A much larger clone differs from this one at a single base, so this may be a read error. This rearrangement joins TRBV29-1 to TRBJ1-1; no clear D. Germline-derived CDR1 and CDR2 are SQVTM and ANQGSEA. CDR3 length: 10 residues. The CDR3 reads CSVGNTEALF. CDR3 in DNA: TGCAGCGTTGGAAACACTGAAGCTTTATTT.

This clonotype was seen only a few times. The chain carries TRBV7-9 and TRBJ2-7; 7 bases align to TRBD1. This CDR3 contains 14 residues. CDR1 is SEHNR, CDR2 FQNEAQ, per germline (reference sequence). With V trimmed by 5 bases and J by 2 bases, 6 bases remained unmatched. CDR3 loop: CASSVLDRAYEQYV. The CDR3 DNA reads TGTGCCAGCAGCGTACTTGACAGGGCCTACGAGCAGTACGTC.

There are a few counts of this clonotype. This chain joins TRBV6-2 or TRBV6-3 and TRBJ2-3; D gene unclear. Germline V CDR1 and CDR2: MNHEY, SVGEGT. Trimming stripped 8 bases from V and 6 bases from J, with 9 bases between. The CDR3 totals 11 residues. The CDR3, as DNA: TGTGCCAGCTTGCGATGGGATACGCAGTATTTT. It yields the protein CASLRWDTQYF.

There are many counts of this clonotype. The J gene is TRBJ2-1, the V gene TRBV5-1; the D call may be TRBD1 or TRBD2 (6 bases each). V shed 2 bases and J shed 5 bases, with 14 bases lying between them. CDR3 length: 15 amino acids. The germline gives CDR1 SGHRS, CDR2 YFSETQ. CDR3 nucleotide sequence: TGCGCCAGCAGCTTTGGAGGGGGGCCCGACAATGAGCAGTTCTTC. Protein product: CASSFGGGPDNEQFF.

This clonotype was counted only a few times. One end of the junction varies from germline; a read error may be responsible. V usage is TRBV5-1 and J usage is TRBJ2-5; TRBD1 aligns across 9 bases. The germline V gene encodes CDR1 SGHRS and CDR2 YFSETQ. The CDR3 sequence is 14 residues long. The CDR3 is CASSLQGARETQYF. The CDR3 region has the DNA TGTGCCAGCAGTTTACAGGGGGCGAGGGAGACCCAGTACTTC.

The chain combines TRBV6-1 with TRBJ2-3, with D uncertain. Per the germline V gene, CDR1 is MNHNS and CDR2 is SASEGT. V was clipped by 0 bases and J by 7 bases, with 11 bases between them. The CDR3 is made up of 14 amino acids. The CDR3 nucleotides are TGTGCCAGCAGTGAAGCGGGCTCCTATAATACGCAGTATTTT. This translates into CASSEAGSYNTQYF.

This clonotype was counted only a few times. V is TRBV6-2 or TRBV6-3 and J is TRBJ1-1, with D hard to call. Trimming cost V 3 bases and J 2 bases, with 13 bases left between them. The CDR3 length is 15 residues. From germline, CDR1 is MNHEY and CDR2 SVGEGT. The CDR3 reads CASSYRLDGNTEAFF. The DNA for the CDR3 is TGTGCCAGCAGTTATCGGTTGGACGGAAACACTGAAGCTTTCTTT.